This T cell receptor (beta chain) was obtained from a study of T cells after yellow fever vaccination. TCR cDNA was made by 5'RACE template switching, adding a universal primer site and UMIs. TCRdb reprocessed the 5' RACE reads with MiXCR, giving one entry per CDR3 protein. The sample carries around 400,000 distinct CDR3 sequences, under 14% recorded once. Study results and caveats: There was a possibility that FACS-sorted repertoires contained abundant clonotypes contaminating from the bulk population. Clonotype sharing between CD4 and CD8 compartments was small. The study re-detected most primary-vaccination clones after the booster (roughly 95% CD4, roughly 88% CD8).

The CDR3 contains 17 residues. Trimming shortened V by 4 bases and J by 5 bases, and 19 bases separated the two germline ends. The germline V gene has CDR1 KGHDR and CDR2 SFDVKD. This clonotype has ten or more counts. The antigen is undetermined. The gene calls are TRBV24-1 and TRBJ1-4; no reliable D call. This TCR was recovered from a man aged 18 to 30 who received the YFV17D yellow fever vaccine. Sequencing was performed on PBMCs, taken on the day of the first yellow fever vaccination. The CDR3 DNA is TGTGCCACCAGTGACGCAGGACCCCCCGGGCGGAATGAAAAACTGTTTTTT. Amino acids: CATSDAGPPGRNEKLFF.